The clone carrying this TCR beta chain came up once. Antigen: not known. TCRdb's table, derived via immunoSEQ multiplex PCR, lists solely in-frame clones and lacks some. Among 120,000 to 150,000 clones listed, 80% to 95% were seen once. This entry comes from a study of T cell responses to AZD1222 COVID-19 vaccine. Findings and limits, study-wide: Spike-specific TCR repertoires showed rising breadth and depth after two AZD1222 doses. The CD4 TCRs associated with vaccination extended across spike and predominated at 160-218 and 743-854. The reported proportion of spike-specific TCRs targeting unmutated variant regions was nearly half.

The receptor was derived from an adult in good health. Here the sequenced sample was peripheral blood, taken on day 0 of AZD1222 vaccination.

This CDR3 is CASSHGPLLYHGYTF. The CDR3 coding sequence is TGTGCCAGCAGCCACGGACCCCTCCTCTATCATGGCTACACCTTC. The V call is TRBV6-5, the J call TRBJ1-2; D not resolved. This CDR3 contains 15 residues. Trimming shortened V by 6 bases and J by 6 bases, and 20 bases separated the two germline ends. Per germline, CDR1 MNHEY and CDR2 SVGAGI.